This TCR beta chain was sequenced during a study of shared clonotypes between healthy human individuals. Across the study: Per donor, three plates held CD4 naive cells, three held CD4 memory, two held CD8 naive and one held CD8 memory. Notes on the study in general: When compared with the clonotypes that were shared by all four sorted-subset donors, the non-shared clonotypes turned out to have lower generation probabilities.

This clone was recorded only once. What it recognizes is unknown. Trimming stripped 0 bases from V and 0 bases from J, with 2 bases between. The length of the CDR3 is 13 residues. Germline V CDR1 and CDR2: SGHVS, FNYEAQ. The table came from immunoSEQ multiplex PCR; TCRdb's copy has only in-frame clones and leaves some out. Counted here are roughly 2.2 million clones, approximately 95% occurring once; the ten biggest clones make up under 0.45%. Sequencing was carried out using naive CD4+ T cells from PBMCs. The subset is: CD45RA+ positively selected. The chain has TRBV7-6 and TRBJ2-5; D ambiguous. This TCR was sampled from a man aged 18 to 29 in good health. Some clones in this sample may be carry-over from other donors' samples. The CDR3 loop reads CASSLANQETQYF. The CDR3, as DNA: TGTGCCAGCAGCTTAGCGAACCAAGAGACCCAGTACTTC.